Here is one T cell receptor (beta chain) with its context. What this receptor recognizes is not known. No qualities accompany the bases; no much larger clone lies one base away. Patients with autoimmune disease history or receiving systemic immunosuppression were excluded from the trial. Peripheral blood for TCR sequencing was collected from all dose cohorts at baseline, on cycle 4 day 1, and on cycle 7 day 1. Samples came from an open-label, multicenter, first-in-human phase I dose-escalation trial of ivuxolimab. Adults with locally advanced or metastatic head and neck squamous cell, hepatocellular, melanoma or renal cell carcinoma were enrolled in the trial. CD4+ and CD8+ T cells were sorted separately from peripheral blood before TCR sequencing. This entry belongs to a study of OX40 agonist ivuxolimab in advanced cancers. About the study as a whole: The costimulatory receptor OX40 (CD134) was targeted by ivuxolimab, a fully human IgG2 agonistic monoclonal antibody. The monotherapy dose-escalation portion (N ≈ 52 patients) of the phase I ivuxolimab trial is reported in the paper. Intravenous ivuxolimab was administered to patients every 2 weeks at six dose levels: 0.01, 0.1, 0.3, 1.5, 3 and 10 mg/kg. Patients were allowed to have had prior anti-PD-1, anti-PD-L1 or anti-CTLA-4 therapy, and 40% of the dose-escalation patients had previously received checkpoint inhibitors. Among the 50 to 55 dose-escalation patients, about 20 had hepatocellular carcinoma, 15 or so melanoma, 9 renal cell carcinoma and 9 head and neck cancer. Peripheral TCRbeta sequencing was intended to test whether TCR sequence diversity was altered and clonal T-cell expansion was caused by ivuxolimab. In the dose-escalation cohort, around four fifths of patients were male, and the mean age was roughly 60 years, with a range of roughly 23 to 85. Three dose-escalation patients achieved partial responses, one with hepatocellular carcinoma and two with cutaneous melanoma.

Broad study findings and their caveats: After ivuxolimab, expanded clones were on average more numerous among CD8+ T cells than among CD4+ T cells. Low levels of normalized T-cell clonal expansion were also seen in some nonresponding patients. In partial responders in the 0.1-3.0 mg/kg groups, normalized peripheral clonal expansion was found to be among the lowest, especially among CD8+ T cells. Clonal expansion of both CD4+ and CD8+ blood T cells was observed from baseline to week 6 at doses 0.1 to 3.0 mg/kg. The antigen specificity of the peripheral T cells that underwent clonal expansion was not determined.

Genomic DNA was isolated from the sorted cells so that the TCRbeta CDR3 region could be sequenced. TCRbeta CDR3 regions were sequenced using the immunoSEQ Assay. As stored in TCRdb, this immuneACCESS dataset retains in-frame rearrangements with V and J assigned. A fraction of the clones does not appear; measured against another copy, unresolved V genes explain less than half of the discrepancy, and the remainder lacks a known reason. This sample comprises about 36,000 clones, 60% to 80% of them detected only once. The ten biggest clones cover about 18% of the sample. The CDR3 numbers 15 residues from cysteine through phenylalanine. Only the CDR3 region is kept as DNA, spanning 45 bases read in frame from base 1. V sheds 5 bases and J sheds 4 bases, leaving 15 bases between their ends. CDR1 SGHAT and CDR2 FQNNGV are derived from the germline V gene.

The sequencing here drew on CD4+ or CD8+ T cells sorted from blood, taken in a trial of the OX40 agonist ivuxolimab. This TCR derives from an adult with an advanced solid tumor such as melanoma, head and neck, liver or kidney cancer. Recombination joined TRBV11-2 with TRBJ1-5; too little of a D gene remains to name it. The CDR3 here reads CASSLGGLKNQPQHF. The nucleotides are TGTGCCAGCAGCCTCGGCGGGCTGAAGAATCAGCCCCAGCATTTT.